Detailed here is one T cell receptor beta chain. The data were obtained in a study of monozygotic twins with inflammatory bowel disease. The CDR3 length is 13 residues. Germline CDR1 reads LNHDA; CDR2 reads SQIVND (reference sequence). The input for each TCR library was 3,500 to 4,500 ng of total RNA. No DNA is given; TCRdb re-called the 5' RACE reads and lists each CDR3 protein once. The sample holds 440,000 or so distinct CDR3 sequences. Whole-blood RNA isolation (total RNA) proceeded without T cell sorting. This clonotype originated in a human donor with ulcerative colitis or Crohn's disease, or a healthy co-twin of an affected twin (not recorded which). This rearrangement joins TRBV19 to TRBJ2-5. The sequenced material came from blood. This CDR3 reads CASSIRDLETQYF.